The source of this TCR beta chain is a study of blood T cell repertoires in COVID-19 (dated by TCRdb to 2018 to 2020). Concerning the study at large: Samples from collaborators originated in the United States, Italy and Spain and spanned both the acute and convalescent phases of COVID-19. The material from the prospective study consisted of cDNA or gDNA derived from T cells, B-cell-depleted T cells, or PBMCs. The dataset comprised deeply sampled blood TCRbeta repertoires from subjects exposed to, actively infected with, or recovered from COVID-19. The repertoires were released in a freely available public database meant as a resource for research on the immune response to SARS-CoV-2. The samples were drawn from the first 160 participants of the ongoing ImmuneRACE study and from over 950 subjects provided by 6 global collaborators. Nearly every sample came with metadata listing a de-identified subject ID, COVID-19 status, age in years and sex. Where available, HLA class I and class II types were obtained from metadata supplied by the sample provider rather than from assay-based typing.

Beyond this particular receptor, the publication reports: How much clinical and demographic metadata was included differed by source and by participant, and the metadata was provided uncurated.

The collaborating institutions used their own protocols to collect whole blood in K2EDTA tubes. For TCRbeta analysis, collaborators shipped samples in one of three forms: frozen whole blood, isolated PBMCs, or DNA extracted from either of those sample types. The immunoSEQ Assay, a bias-controlled multiplex PCR, was used to amplify TCRbeta CDR3 regions from genomic DNA. For the original study's pipeline: The number of nucleated cells in each sample was estimated from the amplification of reference gene primers within the assay. To quantify the absolute abundance of each unique TCRbeta CDR3 rearrangement, sequence reads were collapsed and filtered. Productive Simpson clonality was computed per sample as the square root of Simpson's diversity index over productive rearrangements. TCRdb provides this immuneACCESS table in a form limited to in-frame rearrangements. Some clones are lacking; in checked studies, under half of them reflect an unresolved V gene, and why the rest are absent is not known. V and J calls and clone size come straight from that table; D and trimming were deduced from the DNA. The sample table shows 55,000 to 80,000 clones, and around four fifths are seen once. The top ten constitute around a sixth of the sample.

Regarding this clone: It lacks a known antigen. It has no much larger one-base neighbor in the sample; base qualities were not kept.

Sequencing was done on a sample of peripheral blood. The clonotype was recovered from a woman over 75 with acute or convalescent COVID-19.

The DNA reads TGTGCCACCAGCGATAGAAAGACCTACTCGGGTAGCAATCAGCCCCAGCATTTT. Its coded protein is CATSDRKTYSGSNQPQHF. The sequence is built from TRBV15 and TRBJ1-5, with the D gene uncertain. The junction shows trimming of 5 bases on V and 0 bases on J, plus 20 bases between the germline ends. Taken from cysteine to phenylalanine, the CDR3 has 18 residues. Of all the DNA, just the CDR3 is kept, 54 bases in frame from base 1. The germline V gene (reference sequence) supplies CDR1 LNHNV and CDR2 YYDKDF.